This T cell receptor (beta chain) was sequenced during a study of early T cells in non-severe SARS-CoV-2 infection. Study-level background: Sequenced bulk RNA came from whole blood that was unsorted, and chains were unpaired.

Individual cDNA molecules carried attached unique molecular identifiers. From the 5' RACE reads, TCRdb called clonotypes with MiXCR, one entry per CDR3 protein. The repertoire holds 40,000 or so distinct CDR3 sequences, with roughly 6% as singletons. Germline CDR1 LGHDT, CDR2 YNNKEL (reference sequence). V lost 0 bases to trimming and J lost 7 bases, with 13 bases between them. CDR3 length: 15 amino acids. Study-level results: VDJdb matching skewed toward anti-spike CD8 responses, missing private and CD4 specificities.

At least ten counts were recorded for this clonotype. Its matching antigen is unknown. A much larger clone differs from this one at a single base, so this may be a read error. This chain uses TRBV3-1 with TRBJ2-1; no definite D call. Input material: whole blood. The receptor comes from an adult who was a healthcare worker with PCR-confirmed SARS-CoV-2 infection or an uninfected control (not recorded which). In DNA, the CDR3 is TGTGCCAGCAGCCAAGATATTCGAAGAAAAAATGAGCAGTTCTTC. This translates into CASSQDIRRKNEQFF.